These 16 T cell receptor beta chains came from one sample sequenced in a study of human T cells and chemical hapten exposure. TCRdb reanalysed the RACE reads using MiXCR and keeps one entry per CDR3 protein. The sample lists around 99,000 distinct CDR3 sequences; roughly 10% were seen once. Time point indicated: patch test 2, 6 weeks after DPC sensitization. This sample's treatment: therapeutic diphenylcyclopropenone sensitization with weekly scalp DPC. Sample: whole blood, taken in connection with sensitization to the hapten diphenylcyclopropenone (DPC). These receptor sequences come from a woman in her thirties or forties with alopecia areata. Some clones in this sample may be carry-over from other donors' samples.

This clonotype was detected a few times. This rearrangement joins TRBV28 to TRBJ2-3; TRBD2 agrees at 10 bases. This CDR3 comprises 15 residues. V shed 3 bases and J 1 base; nucleotides not matched to a gene: 1. Germline CDR1 MDHEN, CDR2 SYDVKM. In DNA form, the CDR3 reads TGTGCCAGCAGTTTCCTAGCGGGGGGCACAGATACGCAGTATTTT. Protein: CASSFLAGGTDTQYF.

The table lists this clonotype with a few counts. The chain has TRBV7-2 and TRBJ2-7, with D possibly matching TRBD1 (6 bases). V was clipped by 1 base and J by 13 bases, with 20 bases between them. The germline CDR1 and CDR2 sequences are SGHTA and FQGNSA. The CDR3 contains 14 residues. CDR3 nucleotides: TGTGCCAGCAGCTTAGAAAGCCAGGGGCACATTCATTACTTC. The encoded protein is CASSLESQGHIHYF.

This clonotype has only a few counts. This chain connects TRBV10-3 to TRBJ2-7, with 7 bases fitting TRBD2. The CDR3 runs to 13 residues. Germline CDR1 is ENHRY and CDR2 is SYGVKD. The ends lost 8 bases at V and 6 bases at J; junction bases unmatched: 10. The CDR3 bases are TGTGCCATCGGGAGGAGGGAGGGTCCCGAGCAGTACTTC. It encodes CAIGRREGPEQYF.

This clonotype was seen a few times. The V call is TRBV9, the J call TRBJ2-7, with 12 bases that match TRBD2. The V gene end was trimmed by 0 bases and the J gene end by 1 base; junction bases not matched to a gene: 5. This CDR3 comprises 17 residues. CDR1 and CDR2 from the germline V gene are SGDLS and YYNGEE. Here the CDR3 DNA reads TGTGCCAGCAGCGTAGATCCGGGACTAGCGGGTTCCTACGAGCAGTACTTC. Its protein product is CASSVDPGLAGSYEQYF.

The J gene is TRBJ2-6, the V gene TRBV5-1, with 7 positions matching TRBD2. Germline V CDR1 and CDR2: SGHRS, YFSETQ. The CDR3 sequence is 16 residues long. With 3 bases clipped from V and 2 bases from J, the junction kept 5 bases outside the gene matches. The CDR3 nucleotides are TGCGCCAGCAGCTCACGGGGAGGGGCTGGGGCCAACGTCCTGACTTTC. Protein: CASSSRGGAGANVLTF.

Many counts were recorded for this clonotype. V and J are TRBV21-1 and TRBJ1-1; TRBD1 is the table's D call, not checked against the DNA. TRBV21-1 is deemed a pseudogene. This CDR3 comprises 16 residues. The CDR3 sequence: CASSPVPPRGDTEAFF. CDR3 in DNA: TGTGCCAGCAGCCCAGTACCCCCCAGGGGTGACACTGAAGCTTTCTTT.

The rearrangement joins TRBV7-6 to TRBJ2-1; possible D gene TRBD2, 5 bases. CDR3 length: 14 residues. Trimming shortened V by 5 bases and J by 4 bases, and 12 bases separated the two germline ends. Germline-derived CDR1 and CDR2 are SGHVS and FNYEAQ. The CDR3 DNA sequence: TGTGCCAGCAGCCCGGCGGGCTCTTACAATGAGCAGTTCTTC. Translated, it gives CASSPAGSYNEQFF.

This clonotype was counted at least ten times. The chain has TRBV2 and TRBJ2-7; 8 positions match TRBD2. The V gene end was trimmed by 10 bases and the J gene end by 7 bases; junction bases not matched to a gene: 12. The CDR3 extends over 13 amino acids. The germline gives CDR1 SNHLY, CDR2 FYNNEI. For the CDR3, the DNA is TGTGCCAACCAAGGCGGGGGGCCGGGTGAGCAGTACTTC. This gives the protein CANQGGGPGEQYF. Combining the CDR3 with reference TRBV2 and TRBJ2-7 gives the whole variable domain EPEVTQTPSHQVTQMGQEVILRCVPISNHLYFYWYRQILGQKVEFLVSFYNNEISEKSEIFDDQFSVERPDGSNFTLKIRSTKLEDSAMYFCANQGGGPGEQYFGPGTRLTVT.

This clonotype was detected only a few times. The CDR3: CSVDEGAKEKLFF. The CDR3, as DNA: TGCAGCGTTGACGAGGGGGCGAAGGAAAAACTGTTTTTT. The chain employs TRBV29-1 and TRBJ1-4, with TRBD1 matching over 7 bases. CDR1 and CDR2 from the germline V gene are SQVTM and ANQGSEA. V lost 3 bases to trimming and J lost 8 bases; unmatched junction nucleotides: 6. There are 13 residues in the CDR3.

This clonotype was seen a handful of times. This sequence joins TRBV7-9 and TRBJ2-5; D unclear. This CDR3 comprises 12 residues. The germline CDR1 and CDR2 sequences are SEHNR and FQNEAQ (reference sequence). The V end was cut by 5 bases, the J end by 9 bases, with 13 bases between. In DNA, the CDR3 is TGTGCCAGCAGCGCGGACGTTGGGGCCCAGTACTTC. Amino acid sequence: CASSADVGAQYF.

A few counts support this clonotype. This sequence joins TRBV10-3 and TRBJ1-1; D unresolved. With 6 bases removed from V and 1 base from J, the gap between germline ends came to 9 bases. The CDR3 is 13 amino acids. Looked up from germline, CDR1 is ENHRY and CDR2 is SYGVKD. This CDR3 is CAIREVGNTEAFF. The CDR3 nucleotides are TGTGCCATCAGAGAAGTAGGGAACACTGAAGCTTTCTTT.

The CDR3 loop is CASSSSGSPTDTQYF. CDR3 bases: TGTGCCAGCAGCTCAAGTGGGTCTCCCACAGATACGCAGTATTTT. The rearrangement joins TRBV7-8 to TRBJ2-3; D remains ambiguous. In germline, CDR1 is SGHVS, CDR2 FQNEAQ. This CDR3 has 15 residues. V lost 4 bases, J lost 2 bases, and 13 bases lay in between.

This clonotype was counted between two and nine times. The V gene is TRBV7-2, the J gene TRBJ1-2, with D uncertain. In germline, CDR1 is SGHTA, CDR2 FQGNSA. The V end was cut by 1 base, the J end by 4 bases, with 13 bases between. This CDR3 region has 15 residues. DNA for the CDR3: TGTGCCAGCAGCTTAGTTGCCAGATCTAGCTATGGCTACACCTTC. Protein sequence: CASSLVARSSYGYTF.

This clonotype was detected only a few times. The chain uses TRBV11-2 and TRBJ2-3; TRBD2 matches at 10 bases. The CDR3 has 16 amino acids. V dropped 6 bases and J dropped 2; count of bases not matched to a gene: 8. The germline V gene has CDR1 SGHAT and CDR2 FQNNGV. The DNA of the CDR3 is TGTGCCAGCAGACGTCTAGCGGGGGCTTTCACAGATACGCAGTATTTT. Translated: CASRRLAGAFTDTQYF. The complete variable domain, with remaining parts taken from reference TRBV11-2 and TRBJ2-3, reads EAGVAQSPRYKIIEKRQSVAFWCNPISGHATLYWYQQILGQGPKLLIQFQNNGVVDDSQLPKDRFSAERLKGVDSTLKIQPAKLEDSAVYLCASRRLAGAFTDTQYFGPGTRLTVL.

This clonotype was counted many times. The CDR3 loop reads CASSQDLGASGGWNEQFF. The CDR3 region has the DNA TGTGCCAGCAGCCAAGATCTTGGGGCTAGCGGGGGGTGGAATGAGCAGTTCTTC. V is TRBV4-2 and J is TRBJ2-1; TRBD2 agrees at 11 bases. The CDR3 extends over 18 amino acids. Germline V gene data show CDR1 as LGHNA and CDR2 as YNFKEQ. V shed 0 bases, J shed 7 bases, and the junction held 11 bases outside the gene matches.

This clonotype came up a few times. This chain joins TRBV7-9 and TRBJ1-2; a possible D gene is TRBD1 (5 bases). The CDR3 extends over 16 amino acids. The germline V gene encodes CDR1 SEHNR and CDR2 FQNEAQ (reference sequence). With 2 bases removed from V and 7 bases from J, the gap between germline ends came to 20 bases. CDR3 nucleotide sequence: TGTGCCAGCAGCTTATTAAGAGGGGCCGCCACGGGTGGCTACACCTTC. Translating it yields CASSLLRGAATGGYTF.